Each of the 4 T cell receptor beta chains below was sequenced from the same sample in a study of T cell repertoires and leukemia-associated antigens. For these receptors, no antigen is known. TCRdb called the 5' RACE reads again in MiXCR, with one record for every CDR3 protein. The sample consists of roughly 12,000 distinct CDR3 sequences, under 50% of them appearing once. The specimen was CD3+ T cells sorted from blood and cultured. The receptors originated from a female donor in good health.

The CDR3 DNA follows: TGTGCCAGTAGTAGGCTGGGGAGCGGGTATGAGCAGTTCTTC. Its protein product is CASSRLGSGYEQFF. This chain links TRBV19 with TRBJ2-1; maybe TRBD2 (6 bases). The CDR3 totals 14 residues. Germline loops: CDR1 LNHDA, CDR2 SQIVND (reference sequence). Trimming shortened V by 4 bases and J by 8 bases, and 15 bases separated the two germline ends. The whole variable domain, remainder taken from reference TRBV19 and TRBJ2-1, is DGGITQSPKYLFRKEGQNVTLSCEQNLNHDAMYWYRQDPGQGLRLIYYSQIVNDFQKGDIAEGYSVSREKKESFPLTVTSAQKNPTAFYLCASSRLGSGYEQFFGPGTRLTVL.

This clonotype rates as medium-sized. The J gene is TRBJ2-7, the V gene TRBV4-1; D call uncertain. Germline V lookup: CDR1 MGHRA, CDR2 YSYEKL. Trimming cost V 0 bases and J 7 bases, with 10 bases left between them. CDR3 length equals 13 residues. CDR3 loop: CASSQDIGSEQYF. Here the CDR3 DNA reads TGCGCCAGCAGCCAAGATATAGGGTCGGAGCAGTACTTC.

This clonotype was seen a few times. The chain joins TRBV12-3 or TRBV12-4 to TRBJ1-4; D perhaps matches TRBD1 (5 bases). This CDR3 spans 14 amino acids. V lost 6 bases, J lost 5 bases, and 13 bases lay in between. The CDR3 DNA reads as TGTGCCAGCAGCTACAGGACACTAAATGAAAAACTGTTTTTT. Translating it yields CASSYRTLNEKLFF.

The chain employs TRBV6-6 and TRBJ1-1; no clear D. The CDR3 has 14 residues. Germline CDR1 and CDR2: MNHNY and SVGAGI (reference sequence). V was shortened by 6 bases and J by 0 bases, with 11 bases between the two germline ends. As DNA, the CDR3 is TGTGCCAGCAGACCACAGAACATGAACACTGAAGCTTTCTTT. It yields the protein CASRPQNMNTEAFF.